The next 21 T cell receptor beta chains were all read from a single sample in a study of PD-1 blockade in classical Hodgkin lymphoma. Regarding time point: cycle 4 day 1 (C4D1), after five to seven weeks of nivolumab. Brentuximab vedotin exposure varied among the patients, all of whom had relapsed after autologous stem cell transplantation. Here immunoSEQ multiplex PCR was the method, and the copy in TCRdb shows in-frame clones only, minus some. The data hold roughly 49,000 clones, with roughly 90% observed a single time. Sequencing used peripheral blood mononuclear cells (PBMCs), obtained before the fourth cycle of nivolumab. Receptor source: a human donor with classical Hodgkin lymphoma.

The J gene is TRBJ1-2, the V gene TRBV5-8; 7 nucleotides match TRBD1. CDR3 length: 14 amino acids. Looked up from germline, CDR1 is SGHTS and CDR2 is YDEGEE. Trimming at V came to 4 bases and at J to 5 bases, leaving 8 bases not matched to a gene. This CDR3 reads CASSLKDRSYGYTF. In DNA, the CDR3 is TGTGCCAGCAGCCTTAAGGACAGGTCTTATGGCTACACCTTC.

V is TRBV4-2 and J is TRBJ2-1; D might be TRBD2 (6 bases). The germline CDR1 and CDR2 sequences are LGHNA and YNFKEQ. Trimming took 0 bases from V and 12 from J, leaving 9 bases between them. The CDR3 is 12 residues long. The CDR3 sequence is CASSQEGLSQFF. The DNA of the CDR3 is TGTGCCAGCAGCCAAGAAGGACTATCGCAGTTCTTC.

J is TRBJ1-1 and V is TRBV9; 11 bases line up with TRBD1. The CDR3 is 18 residues long. CDR1 and CDR2 (germline): SGDLS, YYNGEE. The J segment lost 0 bases and the V segment lost 1 base, leaving 8 bases of the junction unmatched. The CDR3 loop reads CASSVTPGQGAMNTEAFF. In DNA, the CDR3 is TGTGCCAGCAGCGTAACCCCCGGACAGGGGGCGATGAACACTGAAGCTTTCTTT.

The chain links TRBV11-1 to TRBJ2-3; D might be TRBD2 (6 bases). V was shortened by 4 bases and J by 0 bases, with 11 bases between the two germline ends. Germline-derived CDR1 and CDR2 are SGHAT and FQDESV (reference sequence). This CDR3 is built from 15 residues. In nucleotides, the CDR3 is TGTGCCAGCAGCTCGGGACTGTCTAGCACAGATACGCAGTATTTT. It specifies CASSSGLSSTDTQYF.

This clone was observed once. The J gene is TRBJ1-4, the V gene TRBV2, with TRBD1 as a possible D gene (5 bases). Per the germline V gene, CDR1 is SNHLY and CDR2 is FYNNEI. The CDR3 is made up of 15 amino acids. The V end lost 4 bases, the J end lost 8 bases, and 17 bases lay between the germline ends. In nucleotides, the CDR3 is TGTGCCAGCAGTGGGGGCTGGGGGTTGAGCGAAAAACTGTTTTTT. It yields the protein CASSGGWGLSEKLFF.

V gene TRBV5-1 combines with J gene TRBJ2-3; no clear D. This CDR3 is 15 amino acids long. V was pared by 0 bases and J by 7 bases, with 15 bases between. Germline-derived CDR1 and CDR2 are SGHRS and YFSETQ. The CDR3 DNA reads TGCGCCAGCAGCTTGGATGGCCAGAAACTAAATACGCAGTATTTT. Its translation is CASSLDGQKLNTQYF.

This rearrangement joins TRBV28 to TRBJ1-2; D is unresolved. From germline, CDR1 is MDHEN and CDR2 SYDVKM. Trimming took 3 bases from V and 6 from J, leaving 5 bases between them. CDR3 length: 11 amino acids. CDR3 loop: CASSLWDGYTF. Here the CDR3 DNA reads TGTGCCAGCAGTTTGTGGGATGGCTACACCTTC.

On this clone itself: Given a much more abundant clone one base away, this may be a read error. The chain is built from TRBV25-1 and TRBJ1-5; maybe TRBD1 (6 bases). CDR1 is MGHDK, CDR2 SYGVNS, per germline. Trimming left V 3 bases short and J 5 bases short, with 8 bases between. This CDR3 contains 13 residues. Here the CDR3 reads CASSDRGYQPQHF. The DNA for the CDR3 is TGTGCCAGCAGTGACAGGGGATATCAGCCCCAGCATTTT. Together with reference TRBV25-1 and TRBJ1-5, the CDR3 gives the full variable domain: EADIYQTPRYLVIGTGKKITLECSQTMGHDKMYWYQQDPGMELHLIHYSYGVNSTEKGDLSSESTVSRIRTEHFPLTLESARPSHTSQYLCASSDRGYQPQHFGDGTRLSIL.

V usage is TRBV6-1 and J usage is TRBJ2-5; 11 bases match TRBD2. V dropped 1 base and J dropped 5; count of bases not matched to a gene: 12. This CDR3 is 18 amino acids long. Germline CDR1 reads MNHNS; CDR2 reads SASEGT. CDR3 DNA sequence: TGTGCCAGCAGTGAAGTTCGACTAGCGGGAATAGTCGGGGAGACCCAGTACTTC. Protein sequence: CASSEVRLAGIVGETQYF.

The chain combines TRBV10-3 with TRBJ2-7; 12 nucleotides agree with TRBD2. Germline assignment: CDR1 ENHRY and CDR2 SYGVKD. CDR3 length equals 14 residues. The V segment lost 7 bases and the J segment 2 bases; nucleotides outside the gene matches: 3. The CDR3: CAIKRTSGAYEQYF. CDR3 sequence (DNA): TGTGCCATCAAACGGACTAGCGGGGCCTACGAGCAGTACTTC.

The rearrangement links TRBV6-5 to TRBJ1-2, with no clear D. Per germline, CDR1 MNHEY and CDR2 SVGAGI. This CDR3 region has 13 residues. Trimming cost V 5 bases and J 0 bases, with 7 bases left between them. CDR3 DNA sequence: TGTGCCAGCAGTCAACCCGCTAACTATGGCTACACCTTC. Amino acid sequence: CASSQPANYGYTF.

The chain combines TRBV2 with TRBJ1-5; no definite D call. This CDR3 is 14 amino acids long. V gave up 8 bases and J gave up 0 bases, with 11 bases separating them. Germline V gene data show CDR1 as SNHLY and CDR2 as FYNNEI. CDR3: CASGQTDSNQPQHF. CDR3 nucleotides: TGTGCCAGCGGCCAAACCGATAGCAATCAGCCCCAGCATTTT.

The chain combines TRBV15 with TRBJ1-5; D is perhaps TRBD1 (6 bases). This CDR3 has 13 amino acids. V lost 8 bases and J lost 7, with 15 bases in between. CDR1 and CDR2 from the germline V gene are LNHNV and YYDKDF (reference sequence). CDR3 coding DNA: TGTGCCACCGGCTACGACAGGAGACAGCCCCAGCATTTT. Its translation is CATGYDRRQPQHF.

V and J are TRBV19 and TRBJ2-1, with D perhaps matching TRBD1 (5 bases). Looked up from germline, CDR1 is LNHDA and CDR2 is SQIVND (reference sequence). Trimming removed 5 bases from V and 0 bases from J, with 11 bases in between. The CDR3 runs 15 residues. CDR3 bases: TGTGCCAGTAGTTTCAGGGTAAGCTCCTACAATGAGCAGTTCTTC. Its protein is CASSFRVSSYNEQFF.

This rearrangement joins TRBV10-3 to TRBJ2-1; TRBD2 matches at 8 bases. Germline CDR1 and CDR2: ENHRY and SYGVKD. The CDR3 is made up of 14 amino acids. The V gene end was trimmed by 3 bases and the J gene end by 7 bases; junction bases not matched to a gene: 5. This chain's CDR3 is CAISDPAGVNEQFF. The DNA of the CDR3 is TGTGCCATCAGTGACCCAGCGGGAGTAAATGAGCAGTTCTTC.

The chain links TRBV7-3 to TRBJ2-7, with TRBD2 as a possible D gene (6 bases). Germline CDR1 and CDR2: SGHTA and FQGTGA. Deletions cut 5 bases from V and 6 bases from J, with 11 bases between. The CDR3 extends over 12 amino acids. CDR3 protein: CASSHMGGEQYF. The CDR3, as DNA: TGTGCCAGCAGCCACATGGGGGGCGAGCAGTACTTC.

The V and J genes are TRBV2 and TRBJ2-2; D ambiguous. The V gene's germline CDR1 is SNHLY and CDR2 FYNNEI. CDR3 length equals 15 residues. V was shortened by 1 base and J by 8 bases, with 14 bases between the two germline ends. Here the CDR3 reads CASSEVRSGAGELFF. The CDR3 DNA reads as TGTGCCAGCAGTGAAGTCCGATCGGGTGCGGGGGAGCTGTTTTTT.

The chain joins TRBV7-6 to TRBJ1-3; D is unresolved. V lost 4 bases, J lost 0 bases, and 13 bases lay in between. From germline, CDR1 is SGHVS and CDR2 FNYEAQ. The CDR3 is made up of 16 amino acids. CDR3 DNA sequence: TGTGCCAGCAGCTCCATCGACACTAGCTCTGGAAACACCATATATTTT. Its translation is CASSSIDTSSGNTIYF.

This clone was seen once. The chain uses TRBV6-1 and TRBJ1-1, with a tentative D call TRBD1 (5 bases). CDR1 MNHNS and CDR2 SASEGT come from the germline V gene. V was shortened by 0 bases and J by 3 bases, with 14 bases between the two germline ends. The CDR3 loop spans 16 amino acids. CDR3 DNA sequence: TGTGCCAGCAGTGAAGCGCCAGAGGGGATGGACACTGAAGCTTTCTTT. It specifies CASSEAPEGMDTEAFF.

The rearrangement joins TRBV7-9 to TRBJ1-4; D perhaps matches TRBD1 (5 bases). Germline V gene sequence: CDR1 SEHNR, CDR2 FQNEAQ (reference sequence). Trimming took 4 bases from V and 8 from J, leaving 14 bases between them. The CDR3 spans 14 residues. The CDR3 loop reads CASSSGGGEEKLFF. The DNA for the CDR3 is TGTGCCAGCAGCTCCGGGGGGGGAGAGGAAAAACTGTTTTTT.

The rearrangement joins TRBV2 to TRBJ1-5; 7 bases match TRBD1. V shed 5 bases and J 3 bases; nucleotides not matched to a gene: 4. The CDR3 has 14 amino acids. CDR1 SNHLY and CDR2 FYNNEI come from the germline V gene. CDR3 in amino acids: CASSSRGINQPQHF. The DNA for the CDR3 is TGTGCCAGCAGTTCCAGGGGGATCAATCAGCCCCAGCATTTT. Full variable domain (remainder filled in from reference TRBV2 and TRBJ1-5): EPEVTQTPSHQVTQMGQEVILRCVPISNHLYFYWYRQILGQKVEFLVSFYNNEISEKSEIFDDQFSVERPDGSNFTLKIRSTKLEDSAMYFCASSSRGINQPQHFGDGTRLSIL.